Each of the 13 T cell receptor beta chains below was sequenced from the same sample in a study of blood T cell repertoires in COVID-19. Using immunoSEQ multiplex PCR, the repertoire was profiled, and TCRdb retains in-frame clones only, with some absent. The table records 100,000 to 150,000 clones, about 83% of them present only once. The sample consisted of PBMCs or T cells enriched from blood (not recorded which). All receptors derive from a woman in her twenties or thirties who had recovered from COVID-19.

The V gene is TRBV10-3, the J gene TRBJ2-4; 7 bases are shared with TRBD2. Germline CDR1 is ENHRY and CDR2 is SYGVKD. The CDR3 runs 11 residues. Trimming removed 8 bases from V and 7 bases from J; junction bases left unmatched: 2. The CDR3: CAIGGGNIQYF. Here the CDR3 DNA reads TGTGCCATCGGGGGGGGTAACATTCAGTACTTC.

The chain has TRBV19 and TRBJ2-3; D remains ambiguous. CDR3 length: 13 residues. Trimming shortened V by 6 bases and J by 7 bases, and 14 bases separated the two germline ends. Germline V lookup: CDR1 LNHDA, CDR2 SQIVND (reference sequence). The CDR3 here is CASRWQAENTQYF. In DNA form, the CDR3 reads TGTGCCAGTAGATGGCAGGCTGAGAATACGCAGTATTTT. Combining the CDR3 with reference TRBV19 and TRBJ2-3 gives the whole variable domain DGGITQSPKYLFRKEGQNVTLSCEQNLNHDAMYWYRQDPGQGLRLIYYSQIVNDFQKGDIAEGYSVSREKKESFPLTVTSAQKNPTAFYLCASRWQAENTQYFGPGTRLTVL.

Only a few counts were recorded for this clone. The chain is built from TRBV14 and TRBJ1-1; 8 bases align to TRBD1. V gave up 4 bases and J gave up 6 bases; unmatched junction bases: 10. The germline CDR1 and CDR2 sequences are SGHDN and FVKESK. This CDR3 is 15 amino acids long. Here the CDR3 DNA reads TGTGCCAGCAGCCTTCAGACAGGGGTAGAGGCTGAAGCTTTCTTT. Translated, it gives CASSLQTGVEAEAFF.

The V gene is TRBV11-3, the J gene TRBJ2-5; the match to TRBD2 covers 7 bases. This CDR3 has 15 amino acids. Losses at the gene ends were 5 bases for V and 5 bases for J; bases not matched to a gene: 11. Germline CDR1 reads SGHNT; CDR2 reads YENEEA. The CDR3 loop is CASSEGTTRGETQYF. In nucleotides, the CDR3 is TGTGCCAGCAGCGAGGGGACTACCCGGGGGGAGACCCAGTACTTC.

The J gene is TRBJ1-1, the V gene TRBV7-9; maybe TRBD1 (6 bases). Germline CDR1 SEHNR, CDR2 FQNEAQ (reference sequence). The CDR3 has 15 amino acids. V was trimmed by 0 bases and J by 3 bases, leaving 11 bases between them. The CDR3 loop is CASSLARQADTEAFF. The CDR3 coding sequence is TGTGCCAGCAGCTTAGCCCGACAGGCAGACACTGAAGCTTTCTTT.

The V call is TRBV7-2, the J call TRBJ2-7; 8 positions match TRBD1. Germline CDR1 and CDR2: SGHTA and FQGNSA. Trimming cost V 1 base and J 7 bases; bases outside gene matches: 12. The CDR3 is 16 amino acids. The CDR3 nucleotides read TGTGCCAGCAGCTTAGTCTTAGTCGGCAGGGGGCGTGAGCAGTACTTC. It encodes CASSLVLVGRGREQYF.

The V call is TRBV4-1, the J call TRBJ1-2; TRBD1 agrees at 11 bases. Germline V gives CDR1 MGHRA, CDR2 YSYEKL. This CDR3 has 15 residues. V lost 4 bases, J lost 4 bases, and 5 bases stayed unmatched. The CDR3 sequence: CASSLGQGAGYGYTF. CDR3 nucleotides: TGCGCCAGCAGCCTCGGACAGGGGGCGGGCTATGGCTACACCTTC.

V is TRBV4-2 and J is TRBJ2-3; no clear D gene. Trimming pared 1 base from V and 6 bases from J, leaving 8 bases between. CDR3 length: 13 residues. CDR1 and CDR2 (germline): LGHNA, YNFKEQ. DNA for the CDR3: TGTGCCAGCAGCCAAGGAGGTCCCGATACGCAGTATTTT. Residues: CASSQGGPDTQYF.

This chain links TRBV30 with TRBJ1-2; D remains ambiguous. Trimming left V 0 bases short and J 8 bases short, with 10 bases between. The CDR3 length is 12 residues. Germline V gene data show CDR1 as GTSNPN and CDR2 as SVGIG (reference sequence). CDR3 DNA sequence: TGTGCCTGGAGTGTATCGGGGTCGGGCTACACCTTC. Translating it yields CAWSVSGSGYTF.

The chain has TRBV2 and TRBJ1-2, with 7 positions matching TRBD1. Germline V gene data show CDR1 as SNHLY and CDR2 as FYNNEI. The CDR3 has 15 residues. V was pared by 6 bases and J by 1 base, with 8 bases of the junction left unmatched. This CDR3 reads CASREGTAHNYGYTF. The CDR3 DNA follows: TGTGCCAGCAGGGAGGGGACAGCACATAACTATGGCTACACCTTC.

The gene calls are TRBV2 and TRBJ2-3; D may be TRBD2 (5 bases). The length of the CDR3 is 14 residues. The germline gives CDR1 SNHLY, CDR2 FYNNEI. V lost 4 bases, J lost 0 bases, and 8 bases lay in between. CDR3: CASSVGLSTDTQYF. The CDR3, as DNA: TGTGCCAGCAGTGTCGGACTGAGCACAGATACGCAGTATTTT.

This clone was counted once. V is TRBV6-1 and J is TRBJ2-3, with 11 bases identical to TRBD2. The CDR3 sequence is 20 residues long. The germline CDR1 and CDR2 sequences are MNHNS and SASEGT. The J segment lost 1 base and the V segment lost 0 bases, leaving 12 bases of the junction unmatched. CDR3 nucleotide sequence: TGTGCCAGCAGTGAAGCGCTAGTTGGGACTAGCGGAAGAGGCACAGATACGCAGTATTTT. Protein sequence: CASSEALVGTSGRGTDTQYF.

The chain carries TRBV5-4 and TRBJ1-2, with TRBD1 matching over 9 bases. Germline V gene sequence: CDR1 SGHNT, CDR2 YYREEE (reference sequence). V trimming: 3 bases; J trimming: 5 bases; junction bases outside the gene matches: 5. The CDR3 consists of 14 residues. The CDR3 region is CASSSTGTGYGYTF. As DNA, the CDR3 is TGTGCCAGCAGCTCGACAGGGACAGGGTATGGCTACACCTTC.